This T cell receptor beta chain is from a study of blood T cell repertoires in COVID-19. As for the study in general: COVID-19 samples, acute and convalescent, were from the United States, Italy and Spain.

TCRdb's table, derived via immunoSEQ multiplex PCR, lists solely in-frame clones and lacks some. The sample carries fewer than 200,000 clones, around 78% recorded once. Trimming shortened V by 5 bases and J by 2 bases, and 16 bases separated the two germline ends. The CDR3 extends over 16 amino acids. Germline V lookup: CDR1 LNHDA, CDR2 SQIVND (reference sequence). Participants were aged about 18 to 100 years from some 24 US areas. Assignment of participants to cohorts was predicated upon participant-reported clinical history. The specimen was PBMCs or T cells enriched from blood (not recorded which). The V gene is TRBV19, the J gene TRBJ1-5; D is perhaps TRBD1 (5 bases). The TCR comes from a woman in her forties or fifties who had recovered from COVID-19. Here the CDR3 reads CASSWGGSLGNQPQHF. The DNA for the CDR3 is TGTGCCAGTAGTTGGGGCGGATCTCTGGGCAATCAGCCCCAGCATTTT.